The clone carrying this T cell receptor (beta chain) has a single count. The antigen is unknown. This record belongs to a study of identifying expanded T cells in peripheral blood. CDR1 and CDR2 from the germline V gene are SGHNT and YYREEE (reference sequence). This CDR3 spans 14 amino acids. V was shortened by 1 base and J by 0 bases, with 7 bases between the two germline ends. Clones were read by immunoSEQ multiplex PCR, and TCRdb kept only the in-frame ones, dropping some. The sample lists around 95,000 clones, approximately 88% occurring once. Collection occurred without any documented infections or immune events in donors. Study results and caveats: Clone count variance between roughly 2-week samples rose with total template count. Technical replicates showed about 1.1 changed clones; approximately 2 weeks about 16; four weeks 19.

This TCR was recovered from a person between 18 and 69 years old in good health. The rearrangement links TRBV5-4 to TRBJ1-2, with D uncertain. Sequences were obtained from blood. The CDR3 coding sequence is TGTGCCAGCAGCTTGTCCTCAGCTAACTATGGCTACACCTTC. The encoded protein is CASSLSSANYGYTF. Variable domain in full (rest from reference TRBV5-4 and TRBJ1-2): ETGVTQSPTHLIKTRGQQVTLRCSSQSGHNTVSWYQQALGQGPQFIFQYYREEENGRGNFPPRFSGLQFPNYSSELNVNALELDDSALYLCASSLSSANYGYTFGSGTRLTVV.